This TCR beta chain is from a study of shared clonotypes between healthy human individuals. Details on this clone: Other DNA sequences in the same sample also yield this CDR3.

The CDR3 runs 14 residues. The V end was cut by 1 base, the J end by 2 bases, with 9 bases between. Germline V lookup: CDR1 SGHVS, CDR2 FQNEAQ. Sequencing used immunoSEQ multiplex PCR; TCRdb keeps in-frame clones, though not all of them. The sample lists more than 1.2 million clones, 98% occurring once. Sequencing was carried out using naive CD4+ T cells sorted from blood. As for subset: CD45RA+ positively selected. This receptor was taken from a young man in good health. V is TRBV7-8 and J is TRBJ2-7; D gene ambiguous. CDR3 amino acids: CASSLVGRAYEQYF. The CDR3 DNA is TGTGCCAGCAGCTTAGTAGGTCGTGCCTACGAGCAGTACTTC.